Reported below is one T cell receptor beta chain. Its antigen is as yet unknown. Assay used: immunoSEQ multiplex PCR; TCRdb lists only in-frame clones, some missing. Among fewer than 120,000 clones listed, roughly 90% were seen once. The sample originates from a study of T cell responses to AZD1222 COVID-19 vaccine. General observations from the study: Among the donors, most were white British and more were female, and clonal diversity was possibly underestimated. No day 14 peak samples; only post-peak repertoires were characterized.

CDR3 size: 14 residues. Looked up from germline, CDR1 is MNHEY and CDR2 is SVGAGI. Trimming at V came to 4 bases and at J to 3 bases, leaving 4 bases not matched to a gene. The chain carries TRBV6-5 and TRBJ1-1, with TRBD1 matching over 8 bases. The origin of this receptor is an adult who received the AZD1222 COVID-19 vaccine. The specimen was peripheral blood, collected 28 days after the second AZD1222 dose. This chain's CDR3 is CASSLTGGYTEAFF. CDR3 nucleotides: TGTGCCAGCAGTTTAACAGGGGGGTACACTGAAGCTTTCTTT.